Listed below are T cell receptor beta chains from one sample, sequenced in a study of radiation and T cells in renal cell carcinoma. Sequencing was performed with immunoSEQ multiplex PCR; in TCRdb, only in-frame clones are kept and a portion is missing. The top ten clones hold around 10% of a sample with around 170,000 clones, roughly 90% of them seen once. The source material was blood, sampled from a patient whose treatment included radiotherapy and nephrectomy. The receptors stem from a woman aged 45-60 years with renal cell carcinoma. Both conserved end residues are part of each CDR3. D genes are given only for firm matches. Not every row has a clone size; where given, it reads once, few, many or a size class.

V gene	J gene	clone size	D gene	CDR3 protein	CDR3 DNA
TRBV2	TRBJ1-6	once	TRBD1	CASRWDRANSPLHF	TGTGCCAGCAGGTGGGACAGGGCTAATTCACCCCTCCACTTT
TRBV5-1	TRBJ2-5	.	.	CASSAGLLERETQYF	TGCGCCAGCAGCGCCGGCCTACTAGAGCGGGAGACCCAGTACTTC
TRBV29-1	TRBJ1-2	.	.	CSTKGGKYGYTF	TGCAGCACCAAGGGGGGAAAATATGGCTACACCTTC
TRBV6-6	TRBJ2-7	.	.	CASSFVEGSYEQYF	TGTGCCAGCAGTTTCGTGGAGGGATCCTACGAGCAGTACTTC
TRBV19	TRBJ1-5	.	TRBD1	CASSLQGAGNQPQHF	TGTGCCAGTAGTCTACAGGGGGCAGGCAATCAGCCCCAGCATTTT
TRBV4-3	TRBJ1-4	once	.	CASSQVDRGLGSNEKLFF	TGCGCCAGCAGCCAAGTCGATCGGGGGCTTGGATCTAATGAAAAACTGTTTTTT
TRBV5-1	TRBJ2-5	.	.	CASSLWGPQETQYF	TGCGCCAGCAGCCTATGGGGTCCCCAAGAGACCCAGTACTTC
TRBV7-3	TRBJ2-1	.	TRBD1	CASSEDRVGEQFF	TGTGCCAGCAGCGAGGACAGGGTGGGTGAGCAGTTCTTC
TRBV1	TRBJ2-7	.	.	CTSSPGTSGSTYEQYF	TGCACCAGCAGCCCGGGGACTAGCGGGAGCACTTACGAGCAGTACTTC
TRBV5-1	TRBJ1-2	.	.	CASSIGDRAGYTF	TGCGCCAGCAGCATTGGAGACCGGGCCGGCTACACCTTC